Described below is a single TCR beta chain sequence and its context. Antigen: not known. Clones were read by immunoSEQ multiplex PCR, and TCRdb kept only the in-frame ones, dropping some. The repertoire includes about 160,000 clones, 80% to 95% of them detected once, and around 4% sits in the top ten. The source of the sample is a study of T cell responses to AZD1222 COVID-19 vaccine. The CDR3 sequence is 14 residues long. Germline trimming cut 3 bases from V and 6 bases from J; bases unmatched to any gene: 4. CDR1 and CDR2 (germline): LNHDA, SQIVND (reference sequence). Findings and caveats of the study: Variant regions that are unmutated are reportedly the target of nearly half of spike-specific TCRs.

The starting material was peripheral blood, obtained on day 0 of AZD1222 vaccination. The chain is built from TRBV19 and TRBJ2-1; TRBD2 agrees at 8 bases. This receptor was taken from an adult in good health. The CDR3 sequence is CASSIPGGGNEQFF. The CDR3 nucleotides read TGTGCCAGTAGTATCCCGGGAGGGGGCAATGAGCAGTTCTTC.